The clone carrying this TCR beta chain was observed at least ten times. The source of the sample is a study of blood T cells in healthy people across ages. The V end was cut by 1 base, the J end by 4 bases, with 11 bases between. The CDR3 runs to 15 residues. Germline loops: CDR1 DFQATT, CDR2 SNEGSKA (reference sequence). A sample-barcoded 5' primer and a J-beta primer mix were used in a second PCR of roughly 7 to 11 cycles. One entry per CDR3 protein results from TCRdb running MiXCR on the 5' RACE reads. The data show approximately 1.5 million distinct CDR3 sequences, approximately 43% seen once. This sequence was found in a woman aged 18-29 years in good health. The V gene is TRBV20-1, the J gene TRBJ1-6; tentatively, D is TRBD1 (5 bases). Sequenced sample: blood. The CDR3 is CSARARTGYNSPLHF. The CDR3 nucleotides are TGCAGTGCTAGAGCCCGCACAGGTTATAATTCACCCCTCCACTTT.